One sample yielded the 26 T cell receptor beta chains listed below, sequenced in a study of cytomegalovirus exposure and HLA in healthy donors. The PCR ran on 60 Vbeta and 13 Jbeta primers. Data came from immunoSEQ multiplex PCR; TCRdb stores just in-frame clones and leaves some out. The table has 160,000 or so clones, 75% to 80% seen once; the top ten hold roughly 6%. The sample taken for sequencing was PBMCs. These receptors originate from a man aged 40-49 years in good health and CMV-seropositive.

This chain joins TRBV18 and TRBJ1-1; 7 bases are shared with TRBD1. Germline lookup yields CDR1 KGHSH and CDR2 LQKENI. The junction had 4 bases not matched to a gene; V was cut back by 2 bases and J by 4 bases. The CDR3 has 14 residues. The CDR3 loop reads CASSPKGAGTEAFF. The CDR3 bases are TGTGCCAGCTCACCAAAGGGGGCGGGCACTGAAGCTTTCTTT.

The table lists this clone with a few counts. The CDR3 nucleotides are TGTGCCAGCAGTTCCGGGACACCTCAATATTTT. Its translation: CASSSGTPQYF. The gene calls are TRBV6-6 and TRBJ1-3; tentative D call: TRBD1 (6 bases). V gave up 4 bases and J gave up 15 bases, with 13 bases separating them. Germline-derived CDR1 and CDR2 are MNHNY and SVGAGI (reference sequence). The CDR3 covers 11 residues.

The sample holds a few counts of this clone. The rearrangement uses TRBV28 and TRBJ2-1; TRBD2 agrees at 9 bases. J lost 4 bases, V lost 6 bases, and 7 bases had no gene match. The CDR3 totals 15 residues. Germline V gene sequence: CDR1 MDHEN, CDR2 SYDVKM. As DNA, the CDR3 is TGTGCCAGCAGAGACGTAGCGGGAGCTTACAATGAGCAGTTCTTC. Translation: CASRDVAGAYNEQFF. The full variable domain, rest sourced from reference TRBV28 and TRBJ2-1, is DVKVTQSSRYLVKRTGEKVFLECVQDMDHENMFWYRQDPGLGLRLIYFSYDVKMKEKGDIPEGYSVSREKKERFSLILESASTNQTSMYLCASRDVAGAYNEQFFGPGTRLTVL.

This chain joins TRBV4-2 and TRBJ2-1, with 10 bases aligning to TRBD1. V was clipped by 2 bases and J by 7 bases; unmatched bases: 8. Per the germline V gene, CDR1 is LGHNA and CDR2 is YNFKEQ. This CDR3 contains 16 residues. The chain's CDR3 is CASSQHQTGGENEQFF. Written as DNA, the CDR3 is TGTGCCAGCAGCCAACACCAGACAGGGGGCGAAAATGAGCAGTTCTTC.

This clone has more than one count but fewer than ten. The chain employs TRBV6-1 and TRBJ2-5; no clear D. V was pared by 6 bases and J by 1 base, with 9 bases between. The CDR3 extends over 13 amino acids. Germline assignment: CDR1 MNHNS and CDR2 SASEGT. The CDR3 bases are TGTGCCAGCAGCGCTACCACCCAAGAGACCCAGTACTTC. It yields the protein CASSATTQETQYF.

The rearrangement uses TRBV10-1 and TRBJ2-7, with D maybe TRBD1 (6 bases). The CDR3 covers 15 residues. V gave up 6 bases and J gave up 0 bases, with 15 bases separating them. Germline values: CDR1 WNHNN, CDR2 SYGVQD (reference sequence). CDR3 loop: CASSHRTDISYEQYF. The CDR3, as DNA: TGCGCCAGCAGCCATAGGACAGACATCTCCTACGAGCAGTACTTC.

The chain carries TRBV5-4 and TRBJ2-3, with 9 positions matching TRBD1. Germline CDR1 SGHNT, CDR2 YYREEE (reference sequence). This CDR3 region has 16 residues. V gave up 0 bases and J gave up 4 bases; unmatched junction bases: 6. In nucleotides, the CDR3 is TGTGCCAGCAGCTTGGTGAGGGACAGGGCTTCAGATACGCAGTATTTT. This translates into CASSLVRDRASDTQYF.

The rearrangement links TRBV5-1 to TRBJ2-3; no clear D gene. The CDR3 runs to 14 residues. Germline V gene lookup returns CDR1 SGHRS and CDR2 YFSETQ. The V and J ends lost 7 bases and 0 bases respectively, with 12 bases between them. CDR3 loop: CASSPQASTDTQYF. The CDR3 DNA is TGCGCCAGCTCTCCGCAGGCTAGCACAGATACGCAGTATTTT.

The CDR3 loop reads CASRSRRRTESGYTF. In DNA, the CDR3 is TGTGCCAGCAGGTCACGACGTAGGACAGAAAGTGGCTACACCTTC. This chain uses TRBV6-5 with TRBJ1-2; tentatively, D is TRBD1 (6 bases). With 6 bases removed from V and 7 bases from J, the gap between germline ends came to 21 bases. Per germline, CDR1 MNHEY and CDR2 SVGAGI. There are 15 residues in the CDR3.

This chain joins TRBV5-8 and TRBJ1-1; possible D gene TRBD1, 5 bases. From germline, CDR1 is SGHTS and CDR2 YDEGEE. Trimming took off 4 bases at V and 6 bases at J, with 19 bases between the two ends. This CDR3 spans 15 amino acids. The CDR3 loop reads CASSPLVSGAAEAFF. In DNA, the CDR3 is TGTGCCAGCAGCCCCTTGGTTTCTGGGGCGGCTGAAGCTTTCTTT.

This rearrangement joins TRBV5-8 to TRBJ2-7, with 8 bases that match TRBD1. Germline CDR1 and CDR2: SGHTS and YDEGEE. The CDR3 covers 15 residues. With V trimmed by 0 bases and J by 5 bases, 7 bases remained unmatched. The DNA of the CDR3 is TGTGCCAGCAGCTTGGGGACAGGGTGGGGCAACGAGCAGTACTTC. Amino acids: CASSLGTGWGNEQYF.

The CDR3 DNA sequence: TGCGCCAGCACCCCGTCCCCGGGTAACTATGGCTACACCTTC. Residues: CASTPSPGNYGYTF. The rearrangement joins TRBV5-1 to TRBJ1-2, with unresolved D. V lost 6 bases and J 1 base, leaving 13 bases between the germline ends. Germline values: CDR1 SGHRS, CDR2 YFSETQ. The CDR3 is 14 residues long.

This chain links TRBV27 with TRBJ2-3; D gene unclear. The V end lost 2 bases, the J end lost 6 bases, and 9 bases lay between the germline ends. Germline-derived CDR1 and CDR2 are MNHEY and SMNVEV (reference sequence). The CDR3 covers 13 residues. Written as DNA, the CDR3 is TGTGCCAGCAGTTTAGGGCCCCCTGATACGCAGTATTTT. Its translation: CASSLGPPDTQYF.

This rearrangement joins TRBV18 to TRBJ2-7, with D perhaps TRBD1 (6 bases). Trimming pared 0 bases from V and 5 bases from J, leaving 11 bases between. Germline V gene sequence: CDR1 KGHSH, CDR2 LQKENI. The CDR3 runs 14 residues. CDR3 residues: CASSPPPTGNEQYF. CDR3 coding DNA: TGTGCCAGCTCACCACCCCCGACAGGAAACGAGCAGTACTTC.

The genes are TRBV6-1 and TRBJ2-1; 11 positions match TRBD2. Unmatched junction bases numbered 1, after V lost 5 bases and J lost 4 bases. Germline CDR1 reads MNHNS; CDR2 reads SASEGT. The CDR3 runs to 14 residues. The DNA for the CDR3 is TGTGCCAGCAGTCGACTAGCGGGATACAATGAGCAGTTCTTC. Amino acids: CASSRLAGYNEQFF.

This sequence joins TRBV19 and TRBJ2-1; TRBD2 is a possible D gene (6 bases). Germline CDR1 and CDR2: LNHDA and SQIVND (reference sequence). The CDR3 is 14 amino acids. V gave up 5 bases and J gave up 4 bases, with 12 bases separating them. In DNA, the CDR3 is TGTGCCAGTAGTCGGATAGCGGAATACAATGAGCAGTTCTTC. Amino acid sequence: CASSRIAEYNEQFF.

The chain joins TRBV11-3 to TRBJ2-7; 10 bases align to TRBD2. J was trimmed by 2 bases and V by 3 bases; bases with no gene match: 1. The germline V gene has CDR1 SGHNT and CDR2 YENEEA. This CDR3 is 14 amino acids long. CDR3 region: CASSFSGRAYEQYF. CDR3 bases: TGTGCCAGCAGCTTCAGCGGGAGGGCCTACGAGCAGTACTTC.

There are a few counts of this clone. A read error may account for a junction end that differs from germline. The chain has TRBV10-3 and TRBJ2-6, with 9 bases matching TRBD1. Germline CDR1 ENHRY, CDR2 SYGVKD. This CDR3 is 17 amino acids long. CDR3 bases: TGTGCCATCAGTGGCCGGGACAGGGCGTCTGGGGCCAACGGCCTGACTTTC. As protein: CAISGRDRASGANGLTF.

This clone was seen a few times. J is TRBJ2-3 and V is TRBV7-2, with 8 bases that match TRBD2. This CDR3 region has 14 residues. Germline trimming cut 6 bases from V and 5 bases from J; bases unmatched to any gene: 7. CDR1 is SGHTA, CDR2 FQGNSA, per germline. The DNA for the CDR3 is TGTGCCAGCAGATCTTCGGGACTAGTAGATACGCAGTATTTT. It is translated as CASRSSGLVDTQYF.

The V call is TRBV7-9, the J call TRBJ2-5, with a weak D call TRBD1 (6 bases). Germline assignment: CDR1 SEHNR and CDR2 FQNEAQ (reference sequence). Deletions cut 3 bases from V and 2 bases from J, with 7 bases between. This CDR3 region has 13 residues. The CDR3 nucleotides read TGTGCCAGCAGCTTGCAGGGGCAAGAGACCCAGTACTTC. This gives the protein CASSLQGQETQYF. The entire variable domain, with the rest obtained from reference TRBV7-9 and TRBJ2-5, is as follows: DTGVSQNPRHKITKRGQNVTFRCDPISEHNRLYWYRQTLGQGPEFLTYFQNEAQLEKSRLLSDRFSAERPKGSFSTLEIQRTEQGDSAMYLCASSLQGQETQYFGPGTRLLVL.

The V call is TRBV6-4, the J call TRBJ2-2; tentative D call: TRBD2 (5 bases). The CDR3 length is 18 residues. Deletions cut 0 bases from V and 0 bases from J, with 14 bases between. From germline, CDR1 is MRHNA and CDR2 SNTAGT. CDR3 protein: CASSDSIIRTPNTGELFF. The CDR3 DNA reads as TGTGCCAGCAGTGACTCGATAATCAGGACTCCGAACACCGGGGAGCTGTTTTTT.

This chain connects TRBV5-4 to TRBJ2-7; 10 bases agree with TRBD2. V lost 5 bases and J lost 11; bases outside the gene matches: 22. Per the germline V gene, CDR1 is SGHNT and CDR2 is YYREEE (reference sequence). The CDR3 runs to 17 residues. CDR3 coding DNA: TGTGCCAGCAGTCCTGACGGTCGGACTAGCGGACCTCAGGGGGAGTACTTC. It codes for CASSPDGRTSGPQGEYF.

The chain carries TRBV28 and TRBJ2-1; a possible D gene is TRBD2 (6 bases). Trimming removed 3 bases from V and 8 bases from J, with 29 bases in between. Germline V gene sequence: CDR1 MDHEN, CDR2 SYDVKM. The CDR3 runs 19 residues. CDR3 nucleotide sequence: TGTGCCAGCAGTTTTGTGCCCCCCCGGGACTCCTACCGCCACTATGAGCAGTTCTTC. As protein: CASSFVPPRDSYRHYEQFF.

V gene TRBV7-9 combines with J gene TRBJ2-1, with 9 bases lining up with TRBD1. The germline gives CDR1 SEHNR, CDR2 FQNEAQ (reference sequence). Germline trimming cut 1 base from V and 4 bases from J; bases unmatched to any gene: 11. The CDR3 extends over 18 amino acids. CDR3 DNA: TGTGCCAGCAGCTTAGGTGGACAGGGGACGGCGGGATACAATGAGCAGTTCTTC. It specifies CASSLGGQGTAGYNEQFF.

The genes are TRBV28 and TRBJ1-2, with D tentatively TRBD1 (5 bases). Germline V gives CDR1 MDHEN, CDR2 SYDVKM. The CDR3 length is 16 residues. Trimming stripped 5 bases from V and 2 bases from J, with 18 bases between. The CDR3 region has the DNA TGTGCCAGCAGTCCCCACGGGTCGGGGGGGAACTATGGCTACACCTTC. Its protein is CASSPHGSGGNYGYTF.

This clone has only one observation. V and J are TRBV9 and TRBJ1-2; TRBD1 matches at 7 bases. The V gene's germline CDR1 is SGDLS and CDR2 YYNGEE. Trimming removed 1 base from V and 3 bases from J; junction bases left unmatched: 15. The CDR3 extends over 18 amino acids. The CDR3 nucleotides read TGTGCCAGCAGCGTAACGGGAGCCAGGACAGGCGGGGACTATGGCTACACCTTC. Residues: CASSVTGARTGGDYGYTF. Supplemented by reference TRBV9 and TRBJ1-2, the full variable domain reads DSGVTQTPKHLITATGQRVTLRCSPRSGDLSVYWYQQSLDQGLQFLIQYYNGEERAKGNILERFSAQQFPDLHSELNLSSLELGDSALYFCASSVTGARTGGDYGYTFGSGTRLTVV.